This T cell receptor beta chain was obtained from a study of identifying expanded T cells in peripheral blood. Method: immunoSEQ multiplex PCR; TCRdb's copy keeps in-frame clones and lacks some. Of about 80,000 clones detected, about 83% appear once; the ten largest clones hold about 18%. The CDR3 has 14 residues. The germline V gene has CDR1 MNHEY and CDR2 SVGAGI. V lost 6 bases, J lost 3 bases, and 13 bases lay in between. Study conclusions and caveats: Clone count variance between roughly 2-week samples rose with total template count. About 1.2 clones differed between technical replicates, versus around 15 and 18 over time.

A note on this clone: The antigen remains undetermined.

No infections or other immune events were documented during collection. The receptor comes from a person between 18 and 75 years old in good health. The rearrangement uses TRBV6-5 and TRBJ2-3; tentative D call: TRBD1 (6 bases). Sample: blood. The CDR3 loop reads CASSLYQGTDTQYF. The CDR3 nucleotides are TGTGCCAGCAGCTTATATCAGGGGACAGATACGCAGTATTTT.